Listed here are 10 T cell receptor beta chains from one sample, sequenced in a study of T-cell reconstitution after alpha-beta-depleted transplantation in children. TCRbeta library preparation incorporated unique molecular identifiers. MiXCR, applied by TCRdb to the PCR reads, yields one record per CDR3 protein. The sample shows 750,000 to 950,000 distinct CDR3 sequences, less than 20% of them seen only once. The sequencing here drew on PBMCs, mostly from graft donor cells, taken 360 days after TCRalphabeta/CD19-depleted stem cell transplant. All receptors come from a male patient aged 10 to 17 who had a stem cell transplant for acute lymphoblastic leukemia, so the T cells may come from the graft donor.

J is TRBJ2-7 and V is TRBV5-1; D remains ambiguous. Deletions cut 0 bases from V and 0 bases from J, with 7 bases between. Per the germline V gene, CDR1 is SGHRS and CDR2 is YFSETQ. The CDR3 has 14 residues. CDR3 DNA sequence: TGCGCCAGCAGCTTGGTACACCACTCCTACGAGCAGTACTTC. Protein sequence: CASSLVHHSYEQYF.

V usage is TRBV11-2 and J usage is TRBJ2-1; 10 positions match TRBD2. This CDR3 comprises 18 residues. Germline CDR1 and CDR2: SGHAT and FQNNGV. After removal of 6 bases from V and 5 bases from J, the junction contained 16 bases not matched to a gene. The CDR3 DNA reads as TGTGCCAGCAGACTTAGTCTTCTTCTAGCGGGAGAGAACAATGAGCAGTTCTTC. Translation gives CASRLSLLLAGENNEQFF.

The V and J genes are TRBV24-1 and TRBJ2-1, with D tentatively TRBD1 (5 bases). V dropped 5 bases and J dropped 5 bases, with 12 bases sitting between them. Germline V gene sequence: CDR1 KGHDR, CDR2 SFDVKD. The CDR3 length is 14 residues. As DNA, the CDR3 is TGTGCCACCAGTGCCAGGGCCCTGAACAATGAGCAGTTCTTC. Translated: CATSARALNNEQFF.

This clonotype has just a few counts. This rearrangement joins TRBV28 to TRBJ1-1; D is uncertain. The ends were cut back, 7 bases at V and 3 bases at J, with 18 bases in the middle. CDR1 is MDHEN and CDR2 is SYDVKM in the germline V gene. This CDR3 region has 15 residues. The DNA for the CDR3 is TGTGCCAGCACCTCCACCCGGGCCTATCACACTGAAGCTTTCTTT. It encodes CASTSTRAYHTEAFF. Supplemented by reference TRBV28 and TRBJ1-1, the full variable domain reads DVKVTQSSRYLVKRTGEKVFLECVQDMDHENMFWYRQDPGLGLRLIYFSYDVKMKEKGDIPEGYSVSREKKERFSLILESASTNQTSMYLCASTSTRAYHTEAFFGQGTRLTVV.

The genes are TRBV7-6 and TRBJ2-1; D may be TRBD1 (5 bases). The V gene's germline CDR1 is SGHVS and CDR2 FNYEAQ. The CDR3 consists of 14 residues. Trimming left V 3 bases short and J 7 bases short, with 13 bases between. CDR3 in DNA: TGTGCCAGCAGCTTTGGAACAGGTTTGAATGAGCAGTTCTTC. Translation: CASSFGTGLNEQFF.

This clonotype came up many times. The CDR3 region has the DNA TGTGCCACCAGCAGAGATAAGAGCTACGAGCAGTACTTC. Translated, it gives CATSRDKSYEQYF. This chain links TRBV15 with TRBJ2-7, with D unclear. This CDR3 is 13 amino acids long. The germline V gene has CDR1 LNHNV and CDR2 YYDKDF (reference sequence). Trimming removed 0 bases from V and 3 bases from J, with 6 bases in between.

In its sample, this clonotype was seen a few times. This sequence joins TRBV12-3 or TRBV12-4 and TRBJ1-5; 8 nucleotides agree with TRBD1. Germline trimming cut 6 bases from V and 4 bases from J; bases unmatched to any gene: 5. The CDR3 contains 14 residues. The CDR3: CASRSTGGNQPQHF. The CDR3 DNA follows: TGTGCCAGCAGGTCCACAGGGGGAAATCAGCCCCAGCATTTT.

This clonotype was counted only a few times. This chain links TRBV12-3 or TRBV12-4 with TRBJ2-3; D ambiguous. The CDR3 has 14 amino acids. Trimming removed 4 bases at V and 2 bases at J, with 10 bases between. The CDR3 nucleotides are TGTGCCAGCAGTTACCGGGCCCTCACAGATACGCAGTATTTT. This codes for CASSYRALTDTQYF.

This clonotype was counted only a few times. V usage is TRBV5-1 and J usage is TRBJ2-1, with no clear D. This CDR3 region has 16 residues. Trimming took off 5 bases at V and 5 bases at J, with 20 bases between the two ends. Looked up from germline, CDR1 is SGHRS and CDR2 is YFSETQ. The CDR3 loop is CASRLPFSGTDNEQFF. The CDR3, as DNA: TGCGCCAGCAGACTTCCTTTCTCAGGAACAGACAATGAGCAGTTCTTC.

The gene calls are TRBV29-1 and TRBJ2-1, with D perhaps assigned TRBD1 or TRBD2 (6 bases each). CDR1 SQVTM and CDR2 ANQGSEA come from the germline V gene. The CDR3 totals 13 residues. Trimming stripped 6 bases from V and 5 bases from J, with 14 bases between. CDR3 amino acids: CSVPPGGDNEQFF. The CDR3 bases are TGCAGCGTCCCCCCCGGGGGCGACAATGAGCAGTTCTTC.